This entry features one TCR beta chain sequence. Its matching antigen is unknown. A junction boundary mismatches the germline segment, possibly from a read error. A modified ARM-PCR protocol with three rounds of nested PCR amplified TCRbeta. TCRdb independently ran MiXCR on the multiplex PCR reads; one entry per CDR3 protein. This sample yields 50,000 or so distinct CDR3 sequences, of which about 79% are seen a single time; about 23% belongs to the top ten. This sample is part of a study of tumor and adjacent non-tumor tissue in lung cancer. No cell sorting was done before RNA was extracted from the tissue. The normal lung tissue was taken more than 3 cm from the tumor edge. This CDR3 is built from 15 residues. Germline values: CDR1 MNHNY, CDR2 SVGAGI (reference sequence). Overall study results and limits: Significantly higher TCR diversity was found in tumor than normal lung.

The sequenced material came from distant non-tumor lung tissue. The chain combines TRBV6-6 with TRBJ2-2; D is perhaps TRBD1 (5 bases). This receptor was identified in a woman aged 55 to 70 with non-small cell lung cancer. CDR3 sequence reads: CANIFGAFHTRELFF. DNA of the CDR3: TGTGCCAACATTTTTGGGGCCTTTCACACCAGGGAGCTGTTTTTT.